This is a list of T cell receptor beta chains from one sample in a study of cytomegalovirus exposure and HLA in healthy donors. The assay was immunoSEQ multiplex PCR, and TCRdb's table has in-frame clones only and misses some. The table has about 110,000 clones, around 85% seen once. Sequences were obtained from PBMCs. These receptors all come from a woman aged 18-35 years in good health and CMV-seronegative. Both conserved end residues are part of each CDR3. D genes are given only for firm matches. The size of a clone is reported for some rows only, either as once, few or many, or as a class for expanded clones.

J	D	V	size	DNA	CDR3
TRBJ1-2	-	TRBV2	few	TGTGCCAGCCGGCCCCCGGCAGGGTCTGGCTACACCTTC	CASRPPAGSGYTF
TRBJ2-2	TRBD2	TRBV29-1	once	TGCAGCGTTGCCCCTAGCGGGGGTTCTGGGGAGCTGTTTTTT	CSVAPSGGSGELFF
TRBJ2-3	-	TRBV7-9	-	TGTGCCAGCAGCCCCTGGGTAGCCTTCAGCACAGATACGCAGTATTTT	CASSPWVAFSTDTQYF
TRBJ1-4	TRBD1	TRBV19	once	TGTGCCAGTAGTCGCGGGACAGGGGATGGAAAACTGTTTTTT	CASSRGTGDGKLFF
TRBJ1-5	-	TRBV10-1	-	TGCGCCAGCAGTGGACAGGTATCGGGCAATCAGCCCCAGCATTTT	CASSGQVSGNQPQHF
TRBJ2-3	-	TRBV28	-	TGTGCCAGCAGTACGCTAACGACAAGGGGTAGCACAGATACGCAGTATTTT	CASSTLTTRGSTDTQYF
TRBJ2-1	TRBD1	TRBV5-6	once	TGTGCCAGCAGCTTGGAGGACAGGAGCAGCTCCTACAATGAGCAGTTCTTC	CASSLEDRSSSYNEQFF
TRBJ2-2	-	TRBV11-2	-	TGTGCCAGCAGCTTAGATCTCTGGGAGGTTGGCTTTCACGGGGAGCTGTTTTTT	CASSLDLWEVGFHGELFF
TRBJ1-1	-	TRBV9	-	TGTGCCAGCAGCGTAGGCAGGAACACTGAAGCTTTCTTT	CASSVGRNTEAFF
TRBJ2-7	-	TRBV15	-	TGTGCCACCAGCAGAGATGCAGGTTTTCAGACCTACGAGCAGTACTTC	CATSRDAGFQTYEQYF
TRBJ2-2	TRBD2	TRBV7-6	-	TGTGCCAGCAGCCCCGACGGGGGGGCCACCGGGGAGCTGTTTTTT	CASSPDGGATGELFF
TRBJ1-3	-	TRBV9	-	TGTGCCAGCAGCGTAGCCGGGGAGAACACCATATATTTT	CASSVAGENTIYF
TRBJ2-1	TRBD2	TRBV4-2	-	TGTGCCAGCAGCTTTGCCCACGGGGGGGCCTACAATGAGCAGTTCTTC	CASSFAHGGAYNEQFF